The entry below describes one T cell receptor (beta chain). The CDR3 is 13 amino acids. Germline values: CDR1 MNHNS, CDR2 SASEGT. Trimming removed 1 base at V and 4 bases at J, with 7 bases between. The data were produced by immunoSEQ multiplex PCR, yet TCRdb's version contains in-frame clones alone and is incomplete. This sample yields about 55,000 clones, of which 75% to 95% are seen a single time; approximately 16% belongs to the top ten. This record belongs to a study of blood T cell repertoires in COVID-19. Looking at the study overall: Researchers got acute and convalescent COVID-19 samples from the United States, Italy and Spain. Nucleic acid was either cDNA or gDNA, and it came from T cells, B-cell-depleted T cells, or PBMCs.

Sequencing was carried out using peripheral blood. The source is a man older than 75 with acute or convalescent COVID-19. V gene TRBV6-1 combines with J gene TRBJ1-2; D not resolved. DNA for the CDR3: TGTGCCAGCAGTGAAGACCAGGTCTATGGCTACACCTTC. It translates to CASSEDQVYGYTF.